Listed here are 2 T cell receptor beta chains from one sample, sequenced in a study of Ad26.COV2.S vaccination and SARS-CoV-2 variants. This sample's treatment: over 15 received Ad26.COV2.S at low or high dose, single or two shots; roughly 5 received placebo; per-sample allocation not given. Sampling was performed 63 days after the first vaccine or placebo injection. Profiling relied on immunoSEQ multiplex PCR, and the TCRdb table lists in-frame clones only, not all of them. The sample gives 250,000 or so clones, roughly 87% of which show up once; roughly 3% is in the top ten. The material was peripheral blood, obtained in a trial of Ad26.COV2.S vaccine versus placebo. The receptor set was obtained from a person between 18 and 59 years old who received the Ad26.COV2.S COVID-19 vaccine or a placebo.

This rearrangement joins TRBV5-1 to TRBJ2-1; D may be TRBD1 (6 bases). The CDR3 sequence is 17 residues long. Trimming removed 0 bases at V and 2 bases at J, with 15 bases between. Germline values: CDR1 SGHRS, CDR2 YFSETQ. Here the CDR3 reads CASSLGQGHLPYNEQFF. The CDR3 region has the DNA TGCGCCAGCAGCTTGGGGCAGGGGCACCTTCCCTACAATGAGCAGTTCTTC.

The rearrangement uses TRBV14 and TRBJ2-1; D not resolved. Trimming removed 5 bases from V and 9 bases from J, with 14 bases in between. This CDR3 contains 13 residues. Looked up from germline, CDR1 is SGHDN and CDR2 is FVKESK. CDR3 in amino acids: CASSASMRGEQFF. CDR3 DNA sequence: TGTGCCAGCAGCGCCTCTATGCGAGGTGAGCAGTTCTTC. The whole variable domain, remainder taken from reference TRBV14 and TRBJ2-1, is EAGVTQFPSHSVIEKGQTVTLRCDPISGHDNLYWYRRVMGKEIKFLLHFVKESKQDESGMPNNRFLAERTGGTYSTLKVQPAELEDSGVYFCASSASMRGEQFFGPGTRLTVL.